The rows below give T cell receptor beta chains drawn from one sample of a study of cytomegalovirus exposure and HLA in healthy donors. Measured with immunoSEQ multiplex PCR; TCRdb has only the in-frame clones, and not every one. The sample includes 150,000 to 200,000 clones, around three quarters seen only once; the top ten take about 1.9%. Input material: PBMCs. These TCRs come from a woman between 25 and 40 years old in good health and CMV-seronegative. Both conserved end residues are part of each CDR3. The order of the fields is J gene, D gene, clone size, V gene, CDR3 protein, CDR3 DNA. A D gene is named only where the DNA matches it firmly. Clone size appears in some rows only: once, few, many, or a class for an expanded clone.

>TRBJ1-1|NA|NA|TRBV5-8
CASSLSLWGQMNTEAFF
TGTGCCAGCAGCTTGTCTCTTTGGGGGCAGATGAACACTGAAGCTTTCTTT
>TRBJ2-3|NA|once|TRBV7-3
CASSRDHSDTQYF
TGTGCCAGCAGCCGCGATCATTCAGATACGCAGTATTTT
>TRBJ2-5|NA|NA|TRBV18
CASSPYPGLLQETQYF
TGTGCCAGCTCACCATATCCGGGACTGTTACAAGAGACCCAGTACTTC
>TRBJ1-1|TRBD1|NA|TRBV30
CAWSPQDRGREVLEAFF
TGTGCCTGGAGTCCACAGGACAGGGGGCGCGAGGTGCTAGAAGCTTTCTTT
>TRBJ2-3|TRBD2|NA|TRBV7-9
CASSPGTSGGASLTDTQYF
TGTGCCAGCAGTCCCGGGACTAGCGGGGGGGCCTCTCTGACAGATACGCAGTATTTT
>TRBJ2-7|NA|NA|TRBV6-5
CATTEYQALGEQYF
TGTGCCACCACGGAATACCAGGCTCTGGGCGAGCAGTACTTC
>TRBJ1-1|TRBD1|NA|TRBV9
CASSVGTGPNTEAFF
TGTGCCAGCAGCGTAGGGACAGGGCCTAACACTGAAGCTTTCTTT
>TRBJ1-1|TRBD1|NA|TRBV7-3
CASSQGTDAEAFF
TGTGCCAGCAGCCAGGGGACAGATGCTGAAGCTTTCTTT
>TRBJ1-5|NA|few|TRBV21-1
CASSKGGGSNQPQHF
TGTGCCAGCAGCAAAGGGGGGGGTAGCAATCAGCCCCAGCATTTT
>TRBJ2-1|NA|NA|TRBV7-9
CASTRLGGYNEQFF
TGTGCCAGCACCCGTCTGGGAGGCTACAATGAGCAGTTCTTC
>TRBJ2-2|TRBD2|NA|TRBV2
CASRRAGGTTGELFF
TGTGCCAGCCGGAGGGCGGGGGGCACCACCGGGGAGCTGTTTTTT
>TRBJ1-5|NA|NA|TRBV12-5
CASRLGEGGNQPQHF
TGTGCTTCCCGTTTGGGGGAGGGAGGCAATCAGCCCCAGCATTTT
>TRBJ1-2|NA|once|TRBV7-2
CASSPPTGRELYGYTF
TGTGCCAGCAGCCCCCCTACAGGCAGGGAATTATATGGCTACACCTTC
>TRBJ1-2|NA|NA|TRBV5-1
CASSLAGTGNYGYTF
TGCGCCAGCAGCTTGGCCGGTACAGGGAATTACGGCTACACCTTC
>TRBJ2-5|TRBD1|NA|TRBV19
CATSPEATGSARTQYF
TGTGCCACCTCGCCGGAAGCGACAGGGTCAGCGAGGACCCAGTACTTC
>TRBJ2-7|NA|NA|TRBV27
CASSPSLGPYSYEQYF
TGTGCCAGCAGCCCCTCATTGGGGCCCTACTCCTACGAGCAGTACTTC
>TRBJ1-5|NA|NA|TRBV6-1
CASSGLRDQPQHF
TGTGCCAGCAGTGGACTCAGGGATCAGCCCCAGCATTTT
>TRBJ1-1|NA|NA|TRBV2
CASSEYSRTEAFF
TGTGCCAGCAGTGAATACAGCCGGACTGAAGCTTTCTTT
>TRBJ2-4|NA|NA|TRBV7-2
CASSPGLAKNIQYF
TGTGCCAGCAGCCCGGGACTAGCCAAAAACATTCAGTACTTC
>TRBJ2-5|TRBD2|NA|TRBV11-3
CASSLGGGQETQYF
TGTGCCAGCAGCTTGGGCGGGGGGCAAGAGACCCAGTACTTC
>TRBJ2-2|TRBD2|NA|TRBV9
CASSVALRLAGNTGELFF
TGTGCCAGCAGCGTAGCCCTTCGACTAGCGGGGAACACCGGGGAGCTGTTTTTT
>TRBJ1-3|NA|NA|TRBV28
CASSLFGRAAGNTIYF
TGTGCCAGCAGTTTATTCGGGAGGGCCGCTGGAAACACCATATATTTT
>TRBJ1-6|NA|NA|TRBV4-2
CASSQELQPSSPLHF
TGTGCCAGCAGCCAAGAATTACAGCCGAGCTCACCCCTCCACTTT